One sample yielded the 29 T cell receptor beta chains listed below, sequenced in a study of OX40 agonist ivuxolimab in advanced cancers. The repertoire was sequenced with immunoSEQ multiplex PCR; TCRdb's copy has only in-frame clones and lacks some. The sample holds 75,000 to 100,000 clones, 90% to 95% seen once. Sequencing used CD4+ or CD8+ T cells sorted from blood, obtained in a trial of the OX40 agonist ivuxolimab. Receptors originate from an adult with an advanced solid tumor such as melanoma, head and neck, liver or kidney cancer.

The CDR3: CASSPSGQGFETQYF. In DNA form, the CDR3 reads TGTGCCAGCAGCCCATCGGGACAGGGGTTCGAGACCCAGTACTTC. The chain is built from TRBV7-9 and TRBJ2-5; 10 bases fit TRBD1. Germline V CDR1 and CDR2: SEHNR, FQNEAQ (reference sequence). Losses at the gene ends were 5 bases for V and 5 bases for J; bases not matched to a gene: 8. The CDR3 length is 15 residues.

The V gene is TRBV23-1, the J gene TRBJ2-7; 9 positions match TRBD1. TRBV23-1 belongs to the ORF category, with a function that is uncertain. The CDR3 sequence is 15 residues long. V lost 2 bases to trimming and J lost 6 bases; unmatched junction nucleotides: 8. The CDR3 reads CASSQGDRDPREQYF. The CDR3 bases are TGCGCCAGCAGTCAAGGGGACAGGGACCCGCGCGAGCAGTACTTC.

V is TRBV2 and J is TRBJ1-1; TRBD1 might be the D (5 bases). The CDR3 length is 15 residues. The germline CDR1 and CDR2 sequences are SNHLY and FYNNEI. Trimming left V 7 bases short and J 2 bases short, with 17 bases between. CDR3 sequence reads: CASTSMDIRNTEAFF. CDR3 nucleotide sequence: TGTGCCAGCACTTCCATGGACATTCGTAACACTGAAGCTTTCTTT.

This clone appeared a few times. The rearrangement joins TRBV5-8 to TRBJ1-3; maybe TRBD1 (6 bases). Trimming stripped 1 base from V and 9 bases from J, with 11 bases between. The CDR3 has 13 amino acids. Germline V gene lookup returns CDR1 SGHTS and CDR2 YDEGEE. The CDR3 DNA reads TGTGCCAGCAGCTTGTCCGTAGGGGGCACCATATATTTT. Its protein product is CASSLSVGGTIYF. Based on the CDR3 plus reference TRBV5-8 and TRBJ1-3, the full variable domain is EAGVTQSPTHLIKTRGQQATLRCSPISGHTSVYWYQQALGLGLQFLLWYDEGEERNRGNFPPRFSGRQFPNYSSELNVNALELEDSALYLCASSLSVGGTIYFGEGSWLTVV.

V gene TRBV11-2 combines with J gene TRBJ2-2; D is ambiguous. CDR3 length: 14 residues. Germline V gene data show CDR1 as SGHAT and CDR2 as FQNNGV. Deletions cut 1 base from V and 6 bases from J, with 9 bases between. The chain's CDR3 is CASSLVLNSGELFF. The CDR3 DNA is TGTGCCAGCAGCTTAGTTCTTAACTCCGGGGAGCTGTTTTTT.

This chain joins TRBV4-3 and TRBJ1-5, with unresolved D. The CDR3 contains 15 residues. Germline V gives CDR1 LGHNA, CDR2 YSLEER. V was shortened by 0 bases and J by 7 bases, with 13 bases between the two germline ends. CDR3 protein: CASSQDVGTTQPQHF. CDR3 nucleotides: TGCGCCAGCAGCCAAGATGTCGGCACAACCCAGCCCCAGCATTTT.

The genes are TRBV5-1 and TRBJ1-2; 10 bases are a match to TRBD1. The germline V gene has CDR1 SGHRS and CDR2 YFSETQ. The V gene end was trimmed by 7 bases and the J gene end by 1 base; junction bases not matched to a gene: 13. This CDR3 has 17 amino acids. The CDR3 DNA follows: TGCGCCAGCTCGATTGTGGGACAGGGGATCGTTAACTATGGCTACACCTTC. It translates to CASSIVGQGIVNYGYTF.

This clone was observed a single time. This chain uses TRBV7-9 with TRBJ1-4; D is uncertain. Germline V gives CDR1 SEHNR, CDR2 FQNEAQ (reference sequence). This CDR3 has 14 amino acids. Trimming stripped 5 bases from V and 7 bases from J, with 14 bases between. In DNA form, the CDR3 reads TGTGCCAGCAGCCTACTAGTGGGCGTTGAAAAACTGTTTTTT. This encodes CASSLLVGVEKLFF.

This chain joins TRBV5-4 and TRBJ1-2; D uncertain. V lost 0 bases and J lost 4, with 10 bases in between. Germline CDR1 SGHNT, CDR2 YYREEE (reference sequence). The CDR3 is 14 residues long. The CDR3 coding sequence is TGTGCCAGCAGCTTGGGCGGCTTGGCCTATGGCTACACCTTC. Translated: CASSLGGLAYGYTF. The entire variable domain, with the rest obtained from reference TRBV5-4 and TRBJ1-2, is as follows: ETGVTQSPTHLIKTRGQQVTLRCSSQSGHNTVSWYQQALGQGPQFIFQYYREEENGRGNFPPRFSGLQFPNYSSELNVNALELDDSALYLCASSLGGLAYGYTFGSGTRLTVV.

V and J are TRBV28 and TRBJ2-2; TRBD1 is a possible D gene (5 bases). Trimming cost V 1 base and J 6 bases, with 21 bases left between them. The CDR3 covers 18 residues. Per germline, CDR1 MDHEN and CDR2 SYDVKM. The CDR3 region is CASSLYGFGHLRAGELFF. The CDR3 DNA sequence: TGTGCCAGCAGTTTATACGGGTTCGGGCATCTCAGGGCCGGGGAGCTGTTTTTT.

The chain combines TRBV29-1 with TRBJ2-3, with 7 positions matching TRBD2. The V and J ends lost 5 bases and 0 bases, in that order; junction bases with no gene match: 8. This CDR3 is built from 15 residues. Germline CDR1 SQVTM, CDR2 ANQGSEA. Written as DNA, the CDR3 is TGCAGCGTTAGTATCGGGGGGACTAGCACAGATACGCAGTATTTT. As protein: CSVSIGGTSTDTQYF.

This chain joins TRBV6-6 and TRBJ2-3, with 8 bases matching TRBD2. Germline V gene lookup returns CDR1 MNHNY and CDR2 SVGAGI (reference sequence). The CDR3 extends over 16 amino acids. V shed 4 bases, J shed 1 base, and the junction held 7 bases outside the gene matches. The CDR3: CASSSRGVRGTDTQYF. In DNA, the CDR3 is TGTGCCAGCAGTTCGCGGGGGGTACGCGGCACAGATACGCAGTATTTT.

The CDR3 nucleotides read TGTGCCAGCAGCTTCGGACAGTACCAAGAGACCCAGTACTTC. Protein sequence: CASSFGQYQETQYF. J is TRBJ2-5 and V is TRBV5-6, with D possibly matching TRBD1 (6 bases). The CDR3 consists of 14 residues. V shed 2 bases and J shed 0 bases, with 8 bases lying between them. Germline V CDR1 and CDR2: SGHDT, YYEEEE. The full variable domain, completed using reference TRBV5-6 and TRBJ2-5, is DAGVTQSPTHLIKTRGQQVTLRCSPKSGHDTVSWYQQALGQGPQFIFQYYEEEERQRGNFPDRFSGHQFPNYSSELNVNALLLGDSALYLCASSFGQYQETQYFGPGTRLLVL.

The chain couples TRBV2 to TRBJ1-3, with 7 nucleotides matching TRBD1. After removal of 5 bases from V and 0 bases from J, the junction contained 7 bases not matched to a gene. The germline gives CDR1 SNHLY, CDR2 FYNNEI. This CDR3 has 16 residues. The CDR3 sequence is CASSPQGPNSGNTIYF. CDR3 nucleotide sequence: TGTGCCAGCAGTCCACAGGGGCCGAACTCTGGAAACACCATATATTTT.

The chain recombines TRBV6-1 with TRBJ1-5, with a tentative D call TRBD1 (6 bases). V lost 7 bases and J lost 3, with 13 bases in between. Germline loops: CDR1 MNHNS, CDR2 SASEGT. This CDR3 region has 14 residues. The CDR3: CASTDTGSNQPQHF. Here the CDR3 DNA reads TGTGCCAGCACGGACACAGGGTCCAATCAGCCCCAGCATTTT.

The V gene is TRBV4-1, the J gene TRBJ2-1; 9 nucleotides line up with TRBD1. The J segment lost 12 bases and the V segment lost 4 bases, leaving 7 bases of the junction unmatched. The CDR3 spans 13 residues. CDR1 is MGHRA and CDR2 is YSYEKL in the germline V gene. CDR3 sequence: CASSPNLDRGQFF. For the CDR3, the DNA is TGCGCCAGCAGCCCGAACCTGGACAGGGGGCAGTTCTTC.

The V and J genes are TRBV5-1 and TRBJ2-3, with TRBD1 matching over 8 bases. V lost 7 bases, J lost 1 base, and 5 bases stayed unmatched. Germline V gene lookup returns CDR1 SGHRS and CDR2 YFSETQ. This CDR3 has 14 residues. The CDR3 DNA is TGCGCCAGCTCCGGACAGGGAGGCACAGATACGCAGTATTTT. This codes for CASSGQGGTDTQYF.

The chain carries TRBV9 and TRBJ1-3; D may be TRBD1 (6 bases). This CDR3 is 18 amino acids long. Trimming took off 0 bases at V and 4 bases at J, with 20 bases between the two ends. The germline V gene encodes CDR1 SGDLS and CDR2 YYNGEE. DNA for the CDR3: TGTGCCAGCAGCGTAGATACCCGCGGGGGGCTAGCGGGAAACACCATATATTTT. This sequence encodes CASSVDTRGGLAGNTIYF.

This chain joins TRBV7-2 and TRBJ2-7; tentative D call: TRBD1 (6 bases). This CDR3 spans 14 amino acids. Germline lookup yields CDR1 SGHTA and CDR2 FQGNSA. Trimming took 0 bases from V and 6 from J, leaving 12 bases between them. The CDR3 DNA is TGTGCCAGCAGCTTAGCCGGGGACACCGCCGAGCAGTACTTC. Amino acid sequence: CASSLAGDTAEQYF. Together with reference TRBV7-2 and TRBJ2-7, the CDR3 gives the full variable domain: GAGVSQSPSNKVTEKGKDVELRCDPISGHTALYWYRQSLGQGLEFLIYFQGNSAPDKSGLPSDRFSAERTGGSVSTLTIQRTQQEDSAVYLCASSLAGDTAEQYFGPGTRLTVT.

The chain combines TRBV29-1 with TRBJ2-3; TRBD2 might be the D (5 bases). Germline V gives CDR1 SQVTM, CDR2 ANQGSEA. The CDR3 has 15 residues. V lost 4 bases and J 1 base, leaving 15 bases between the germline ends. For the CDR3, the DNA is TGCAGCGTTGTTTCGCTCGAGGGAGGCACAGATACGCAGTATTTT. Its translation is CSVVSLEGGTDTQYF.

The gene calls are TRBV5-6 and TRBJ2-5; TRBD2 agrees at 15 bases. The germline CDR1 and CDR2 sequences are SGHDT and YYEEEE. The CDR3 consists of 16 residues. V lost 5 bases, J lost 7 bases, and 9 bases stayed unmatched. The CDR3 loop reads CASSLRTSGRAGTQYF. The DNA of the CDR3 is TGTGCCAGCAGTTTACGGACTAGCGGGAGGGCCGGGACCCAGTACTTC.

The CDR3 DNA follows: TGTGCCACCTCAGGTAGCGGTAACACCGGGGAGCTGTTTTTT. It specifies CATSGSGNTGELFF. The rearrangement links TRBV2 to TRBJ2-2, with a possible D match to TRBD2 (6 bases). CDR1 and CDR2 (germline): SNHLY, FYNNEI. This CDR3 region has 14 residues. V was trimmed by 10 bases and J by 2 bases, leaving 14 bases between them.

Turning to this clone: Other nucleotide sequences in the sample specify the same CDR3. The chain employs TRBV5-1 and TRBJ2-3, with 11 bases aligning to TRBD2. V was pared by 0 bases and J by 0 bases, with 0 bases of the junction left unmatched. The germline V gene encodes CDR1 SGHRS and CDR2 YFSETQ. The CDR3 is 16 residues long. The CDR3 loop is CASSLGTSGSTDTQYF. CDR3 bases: TGCGCCAGCAGCTTGGGGACTAGCGGGAGCACAGATACGCAGTATTTT.

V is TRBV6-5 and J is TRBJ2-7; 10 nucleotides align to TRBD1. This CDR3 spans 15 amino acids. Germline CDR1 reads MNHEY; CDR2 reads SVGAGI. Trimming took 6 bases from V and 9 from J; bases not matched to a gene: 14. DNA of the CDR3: TGTGCCAGCAGGCCCCCGGGGACAGGGGCGAACTCGCAGTACTTC. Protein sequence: CASRPPGTGANSQYF.

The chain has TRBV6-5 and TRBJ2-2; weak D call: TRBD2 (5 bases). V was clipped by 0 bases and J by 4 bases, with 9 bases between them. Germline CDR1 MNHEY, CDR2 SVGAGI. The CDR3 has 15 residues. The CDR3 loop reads CASSYSTAGTGELFF. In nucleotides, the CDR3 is TGTGCCAGCAGTTACTCGACGGCGGGCACCGGGGAGCTGTTTTTT.

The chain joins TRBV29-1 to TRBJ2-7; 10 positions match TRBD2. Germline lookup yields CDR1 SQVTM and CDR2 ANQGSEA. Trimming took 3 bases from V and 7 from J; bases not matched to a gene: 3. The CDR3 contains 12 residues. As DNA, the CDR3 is TGCAGCGTTGAGTCTAGCGGGAGAGAGCAGTACTTC. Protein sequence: CSVESSGREQYF.

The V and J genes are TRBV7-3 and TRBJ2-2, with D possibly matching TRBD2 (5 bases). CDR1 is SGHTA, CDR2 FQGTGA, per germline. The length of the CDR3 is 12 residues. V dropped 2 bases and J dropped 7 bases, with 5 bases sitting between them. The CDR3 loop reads CASSLAGGELFF. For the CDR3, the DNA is TGTGCCAGCAGCTTAGCGGGCGGGGAGCTGTTTTTT.

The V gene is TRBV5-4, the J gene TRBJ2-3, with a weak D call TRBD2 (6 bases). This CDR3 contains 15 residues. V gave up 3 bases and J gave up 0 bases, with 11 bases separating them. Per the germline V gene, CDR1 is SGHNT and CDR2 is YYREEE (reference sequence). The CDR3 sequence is CASSSGVPSTDTQYF. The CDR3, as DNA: TGTGCCAGCAGCTCGGGGGTTCCTAGCACAGATACGCAGTATTTT.

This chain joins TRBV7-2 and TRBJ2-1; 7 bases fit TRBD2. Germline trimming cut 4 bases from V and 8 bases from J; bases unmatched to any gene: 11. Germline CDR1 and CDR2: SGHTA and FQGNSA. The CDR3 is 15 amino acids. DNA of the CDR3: TGTGCCAGCAGCTACACCCAACCGGGAGGCCATGAGCAGTTCTTC. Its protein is CASSYTQPGGHEQFF.